This T cell receptor (beta chain) emerged from a study of OX40 agonist ivuxolimab in advanced cancers. Study-wide context: In this trial design, patients received ivuxolimab intravenously at 0.01 to 10 mg/kg every 2 weeks. General observations from the study: CD4+ and CD8+ T cells in blood underwent clonal expansion by week 6 at 0.1 to 3.0 mg/kg.

This CDR3 comprises 20 residues. Germline V gene sequence: CDR1 SGHDN, CDR2 FVKESK. The ends lost 4 bases at V and 2 bases at J; junction bases unmatched: 22. Autoimmune disease history or systemic immunosuppression led to patients being barred. Profiled with immunoSEQ multiplex PCR; TCRdb holds only in-frame clones, not every one. The sample consists of around 73,000 clones, approximately 90% of them appearing once. Note on this clone: Its antigen is unidentified.

The sequencing here drew on CD4+ or CD8+ T cells sorted from blood, taken in a trial of the OX40 agonist ivuxolimab. This sequence joins TRBV14 and TRBJ2-7; 8 bases are shared with TRBD2. This receptor was obtained from an adult with an advanced solid tumor such as melanoma, head and neck, liver or kidney cancer. The CDR3: CASSPLKTLPREGAAYEQYF. In DNA form, the CDR3 reads TGTGCCAGCAGCCCCCTCAAAACCCTCCCTCGGGAGGGCGCGGCCTACGAGCAGTACTTC.